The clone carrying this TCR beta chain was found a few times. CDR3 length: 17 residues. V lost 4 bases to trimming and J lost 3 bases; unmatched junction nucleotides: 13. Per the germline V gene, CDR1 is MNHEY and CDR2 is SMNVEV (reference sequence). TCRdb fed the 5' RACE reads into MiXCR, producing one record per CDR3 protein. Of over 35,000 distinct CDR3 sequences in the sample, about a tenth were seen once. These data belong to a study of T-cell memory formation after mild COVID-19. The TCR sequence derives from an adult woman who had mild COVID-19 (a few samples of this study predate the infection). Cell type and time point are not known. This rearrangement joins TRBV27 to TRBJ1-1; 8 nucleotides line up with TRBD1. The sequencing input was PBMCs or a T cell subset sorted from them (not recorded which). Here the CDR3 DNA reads TGTGCCAGCAGTTCCACAGGGGGTTCTCTTTTGGACACTGAAGCTTTCTTT. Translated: CASSSTGGSLLDTEAFF.